The entry that follows covers one TCR beta chain sequence. This record comes from a study of lymphopenia after photon versus proton radiotherapy. Germline V CDR1 and CDR2: PRHDT, FYEKMQ (reference sequence). V was pared by 2 bases and J by 2 bases, with 10 bases between. The length of the CDR3 is 14 residues. Method: immunoSEQ multiplex PCR; TCRdb's copy keeps in-frame clones and lacks some. The sample lists some 42,000 clones, roughly four fifths occurring once. The clonotype originates from a woman aged 70-85 years with pancreatic cancer. Here the sequenced sample was peripheral blood, taken from a patient treated with proton-based radiotherapy. This chain joins TRBV13 and TRBJ2-7; D is unclear. CDR3 sequence: CASSLKTDPYEQYF. The DNA of the CDR3 is TGTGCCAGCAGCTTAAAAACGGACCCCTACGAGCAGTACTTC.